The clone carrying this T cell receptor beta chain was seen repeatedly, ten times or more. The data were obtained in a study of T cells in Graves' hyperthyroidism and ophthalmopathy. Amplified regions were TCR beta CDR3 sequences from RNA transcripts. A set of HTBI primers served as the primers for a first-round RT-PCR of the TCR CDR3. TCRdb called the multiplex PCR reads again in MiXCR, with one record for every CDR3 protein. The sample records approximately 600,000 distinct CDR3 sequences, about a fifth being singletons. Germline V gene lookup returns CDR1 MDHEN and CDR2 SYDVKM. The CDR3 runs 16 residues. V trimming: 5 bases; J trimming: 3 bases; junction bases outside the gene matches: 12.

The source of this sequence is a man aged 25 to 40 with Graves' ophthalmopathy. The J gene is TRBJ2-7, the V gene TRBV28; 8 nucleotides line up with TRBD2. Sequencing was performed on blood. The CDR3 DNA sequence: TGTGCCAGCAGTCCACCAACAAGCGGGAGACGCTACGAGCAGTACTTC. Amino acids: CASSPPTSGRRYEQYF.